The 15 T cell receptor beta chains given below trace back to one sample, sequenced in a study of T cells in Graves' hyperthyroidism and ophthalmopathy. Amplified TCR beta CDR3 regions derived from RNA transcripts. The study used the HTBI primer set for a first-round RT-PCR of the TCR CDR3. From the multiplex PCR reads, TCRdb called clonotypes with MiXCR, one entry per CDR3 protein. Here the sample spans some 770,000 distinct CDR3 sequences, roughly 15% being singletons. The sequenced sample was blood. All receptors come from a man younger than 35 with Graves' hyperthyroidism.

This clonotype has ten or more counts. The V gene is TRBV2, the J gene TRBJ2-3, with 11 bases fitting TRBD2. The V gene's germline CDR1 is SNHLY and CDR2 FYNNEI. V shed 6 bases and J 6 bases; nucleotides not matched to a gene: 5. The CDR3 is made up of 14 amino acids. The CDR3 sequence is CASSRGLAADTQYF. In DNA, the CDR3 is TGTGCCAGCAGCCGGGGACTAGCGGCGGATACGCAGTATTTT. The variable domain in full, with the rest retrieved from reference TRBV2 and TRBJ2-3, is EPEVTQTPSHQVTQMGQEVILRCVPISNHLYFYWYRQILGQKVEFLVSFYNNEISEKSEIFDDQFSVERPDGSNFTLKIRSTKLEDSAMYFCASSRGLAADTQYFGPGTRLTVL.

Only a few counts were recorded for this clonotype. The chain carries TRBV29-1 and TRBJ1-4, with 7 nucleotides matching TRBD1. The germline V gene has CDR1 SQVTM and CDR2 ANQGSEA. Trimming took 2 bases from V and 6 from J; bases not matched to a gene: 0. The CDR3 spans 12 residues. DNA for the CDR3: TGCAGCGTTGAAACAGGGGATGAAAAACTGTTTTTT. Encoded protein: CSVETGDEKLFF.

This clonotype was seen at least ten times. This sequence joins TRBV2 and TRBJ2-1; D perhaps matches TRBD2 (6 bases). CDR1 and CDR2 from the germline V gene are SNHLY and FYNNEI. There are 13 residues in the CDR3. V was trimmed by 7 bases and J by 7 bases, leaving 14 bases between them. CDR3 protein: CASIQGLANEQFF. CDR3 nucleotides: TGTGCCAGCATTCAGGGTCTAGCGAATGAGCAGTTCTTC.

The chain recombines TRBV10-1 with TRBJ1-2, with 7 bases fitting TRBD1. V gave up 2 bases and J gave up 6 bases; unmatched junction bases: 3. Germline values: CDR1 WNHNN, CDR2 SYGVQD (reference sequence). CDR3 size: 13 residues. The CDR3 protein is CASSEPTGNGYTF. As DNA, the CDR3 is TGCGCCAGCAGTGAGCCGACAGGGAATGGCTACACCTTC.

The chain carries TRBV29-1 and TRBJ2-7, with unresolved D. The CDR3 runs to 12 residues. V was cut by 6 bases and J by 9 bases, with 18 bases left in between. CDR1 and CDR2 from the germline V gene are SQVTM and ANQGSEA. The CDR3 sequence is CSVAPDLRGQYF. The DNA for the CDR3 is TGCAGCGTGGCCCCGGATTTGCGAGGGCAGTACTTC.

Points on this clonotype: This may be a read error, as it is one base from a much larger clone. The rearrangement joins TRBV18 to TRBJ2-1, with unresolved D. Germline V gene data show CDR1 as KGHSH and CDR2 as LQKENI. The CDR3 consists of 16 residues. The CDR3 region is CASSRETRTSYNGQFF. CDR3 nucleotides: TGTGCCAGCTCACGCGAGACTCGGACCTCCTACAATGGGCAGTTCTTC.

Ten or more counts support this clonotype. The J gene is TRBJ1-3, the V gene TRBV7-2; tentative D call: TRBD1 (6 bases). Per germline, CDR1 SGHTA and CDR2 FQGNSA. V was shortened by 5 bases and J by 0 bases, with 8 bases between the two germline ends. The CDR3 runs 14 residues. CDR3 residues: CASSLDSSGNTIYF. The CDR3 region has the DNA TGTGCCAGCAGCCTGGACAGCTCTGGAAACACCATATATTTT. Complete variable domain (other parts from reference TRBV7-2 and TRBJ1-3): GAGVSQSPSNKVTEKGKDVELRCDPISGHTALYWYRQSLGQGLEFLIYFQGNSAPDKSGLPSDRFSAERTGGSVSTLTIQRTQQEDSAVYLCASSLDSSGNTIYFGEGSWLTVV.

The rearrangement links TRBV20-1 to TRBJ2-7; D is unclear. This CDR3 spans 15 amino acids. The germline CDR1 and CDR2 sequences are DFQATT and SNEGSKA (reference sequence). Between the trimmed V and J ends, which lost 0 bases and 0 bases, there was a span of 12 bases. The DNA for the CDR3 is TGCAGTGCTAGAGATCCAGCGAAATACTCCTACGAGCAGTACTTC. This encodes CSARDPAKYSYEQYF.

This clonotype has at least ten counts. The chain couples TRBV18 to TRBJ2-7; 7 bases match TRBD1. The CDR3 loop spans 15 amino acids. The V segment lost 0 bases and the J segment 5 bases; nucleotides outside the gene matches: 7. The germline gives CDR1 KGHSH, CDR2 LQKENI. The CDR3 region is CASSPPGQRIDEQYF. The CDR3 nucleotides read TGTGCCAGCTCACCACCGGGACAGAGGATCGACGAGCAGTACTTC. The full variable domain, rest sourced from reference TRBV18 and TRBJ2-7, is NAGVMQNPRHLVRRRGQEARLRCSPMKGHSHVYWYRQLPEEGLKFMVYLQKENIIDESGMPKERFSAEFPKEGPSILRIQQVVRGDSAAYFCASSPPGQRIDEQYFGPGTRLTVT.

On this clonotype itself: A read error may be the cause here, since a much bigger clone is one base away. The chain combines TRBV28 with TRBJ2-7, with D tentatively TRBD1 (6 bases). The ends were cut back, 3 bases at V and 5 bases at J, with 17 bases in the middle. The length of the CDR3 is 15 residues. The germline V gene encodes CDR1 MDHEN and CDR2 SYDVKM. The CDR3 protein is CASSLLTGFANEQYF. CDR3 DNA: TGTGCCAGCAGTTTGCTTACAGGGTTCGCCAACGAGCAGTACTTC.

This chain joins TRBV7-9 and TRBJ2-7, with TRBD1 matching 9 bases. Germline assignment: CDR1 SEHNR and CDR2 FQNEAQ (reference sequence). Unmatched junction bases numbered 3, after V lost 2 bases and J lost 7 bases. There are 13 residues in the CDR3. For the CDR3, the DNA is TGTGCCAGCAGCTTATACAGGGGGCGTGAGCAGTACTTC. Protein: CASSLYRGREQYF. The variable domain in full, completed from reference TRBV7-9 and TRBJ2-7, reads DTGVSQNPRHKITKRGQNVTFRCDPISEHNRLYWYRQTLGQGPEFLTYFQNEAQLEKSRLLSDRFSAERPKGSFSTLEIQRTEQGDSAMYLCASSLYRGREQYFGPGTRLTVT.

The V and J genes are TRBV25-1 and TRBJ2-7; D gene unclear. The germline V and J ends were trimmed by 3 bases and 0 bases, with 6 bases remaining between them. The CDR3 sequence is 13 residues long. The germline V gene has CDR1 MGHDK and CDR2 SYGVNS. CDR3 region: CASSDGYSYEQYF. Here the CDR3 DNA reads TGTGCCAGCAGTGATGGGTACTCCTACGAGCAGTACTTC.

This clonotype was seen at least ten times. The chain couples TRBV24-1 to TRBJ2-5, with 10 bases identical to TRBD2. V shed 4 bases and J 5 bases; nucleotides not matched to a gene: 6. The CDR3 consists of 15 residues. Looked up from germline, CDR1 is KGHDR and CDR2 is SFDVKD. The CDR3: CATSDPSGSGETQYF. The CDR3, as DNA: TGTGCCACCAGTGACCCTAGCGGGAGTGGGGAGACCCAGTACTTC.

Many counts were recorded for this clonotype. The chain employs TRBV28 and TRBJ2-2, with D possibly matching TRBD1 (6 bases). Trimming shortened V by 2 bases and J by 4 bases, and 11 bases separated the two germline ends. The germline V gene encodes CDR1 MDHEN and CDR2 SYDVKM. The CDR3 spans 15 residues. CDR3 region: CASSLVSRGTGELFF. The CDR3 bases are TGTGCCAGCAGTTTAGTCTCCAGGGGCACCGGGGAGCTGTTTTTT.

This clonotype was seen more than once but under ten times. The J gene is TRBJ1-5, the V gene TRBV4-2; D unresolved. The CDR3 contains 17 residues. Germline lookup yields CDR1 LGHNA and CDR2 YNFKEQ. V shed 0 bases and J shed 0 bases, with 12 bases lying between them. In nucleotides, the CDR3 is TGTGCCAGCAGCCAAGATAAGGCGGAGTATAGCAATCAGCCCCAGCATTTT. Its protein is CASSQDKAEYSNQPQHF.